A single sample is the source of the 25 T cell receptor beta chains below, sequenced in a study of blood T cell repertoires in COVID-19. Profiled with immunoSEQ multiplex PCR; TCRdb holds only in-frame clones, not every one. The sample records approximately 250,000 clones, 85% being singletons. The sample consisted of peripheral blood. These receptor sequences come from a man aged 45-60 years with COVID-19, enrolled during active disease.

This clone was seen just once. The rearrangement joins TRBV10-1 to TRBJ2-1; 9 bases align to TRBD1. CDR1 is WNHNN and CDR2 is SYGVQD in the germline V gene (reference sequence). V was pared by 4 bases and J by 7 bases, with 11 bases of the junction left unmatched. The CDR3 is made up of 16 amino acids. The CDR3 sequence is CASSANRGLRSNEQFF. For the CDR3, the DNA is TGCGCCAGCAGTGCGAACAGGGGGCTTAGGTCGAATGAGCAGTTCTTC.

The rearrangement joins TRBV27 to TRBJ2-7; no clear D. The V end was cut by 2 bases, the J end by 3 bases, with 8 bases between. The CDR3 has 13 amino acids. The germline V gene encodes CDR1 MNHEY and CDR2 SMNVEV (reference sequence). CDR3 region: CASSLAQYYEQYF. CDR3 DNA sequence: TGTGCCAGCAGTTTAGCACAGTACTACGAGCAGTACTTC.

The CDR3 region is CASSLMSNQETQYF. The CDR3 DNA follows: TGTGCCAGCAGCTTGATGTCTAATCAAGAGACCCAGTACTTC. This chain links TRBV5-4 with TRBJ2-5, with D hard to call. The germline V gene has CDR1 SGHNT and CDR2 YYREEE (reference sequence). With 1 base removed from V and 2 bases from J, the gap between germline ends came to 9 bases. The CDR3 covers 14 residues.

This clone appeared a single time. The chain is built from TRBV13 and TRBJ1-3; D remains ambiguous. Trimming left V 5 bases short and J 0 bases short, with 11 bases between. The CDR3 is 15 amino acids. The germline CDR1 and CDR2 sequences are PRHDT and FYEKMQ (reference sequence). The DNA of the CDR3 is TGTGCCAGCAGCGTACGACAAATCTCTGGAAACACCATATATTTT. This gives the protein CASSVRQISGNTIYF.

The rearrangement uses TRBV5-1 and TRBJ2-1; D remains unclear. The CDR3 is made up of 13 amino acids. The ends were cut back, 2 bases at V and 2 bases at J, with 5 bases in the middle. Looked up from germline, CDR1 is SGHRS and CDR2 is YFSETQ. CDR3 region: CASSLDTYNEQFF. CDR3 coding DNA: TGCGCCAGCAGCTTAGACACCTACAATGAGCAGTTCTTC.

V gene TRBV11-2 combines with J gene TRBJ2-1; 7 bases align to TRBD1. Germline V CDR1 and CDR2: SGHAT, FQNNGV. The trim removed 5 bases at V and 4 bases at J, leaving 8 bases unmatched. This CDR3 is built from 15 residues. In nucleotides, the CDR3 is TGTGCCAGCAGCCTGGACAGGTCGCAATACAATGAGCAGTTCTTC. Its protein is CASSLDRSQYNEQFF.

Ten or more counts support this clone. The rearrangement uses TRBV11-1 and TRBJ2-7; D gene uncertain. Per the germline V gene, CDR1 is SGHAT and CDR2 is FQDESV (reference sequence). This CDR3 has 14 amino acids. Trimming shortened V by 1 base and J by 2 bases, and 9 bases separated the two germline ends. The CDR3 nucleotides are TGTGCCAGCAGCTTAGAACAGTACCCCTACGAGCAGTACTTC. Translated: CASSLEQYPYEQYF.

The genes are TRBV9 and TRBJ1-3; D may be TRBD1 (5 bases). V was shortened by 4 bases and J by 0 bases, with 11 bases between the two germline ends. The CDR3 runs to 15 residues. Looked up from germline, CDR1 is SGDLS and CDR2 is YYNGEE. The CDR3 here is CASSPRTSSGNTIYF. The CDR3 coding sequence is TGTGCCAGCAGCCCCCGGACAAGCTCTGGAAACACCATATATTTT.

The chain has TRBV2 and TRBJ2-5; 11 positions match TRBD1. The CDR3 extends over 16 amino acids. V was clipped by 8 bases and J by 5 bases; unmatched bases: 13. CDR1 is SNHLY and CDR2 is FYNNEI in the germline V gene. The CDR3 DNA reads as TGTGCCAGCGGCGGAGGACAGGGGGCCTTGGGTGAGACCCAGTACTTC. As protein: CASGGGQGALGETQYF.

The V gene is TRBV20-1, the J gene TRBJ2-2, with D unclear. Germline V lookup: CDR1 DFQATT, CDR2 SNEGSKA (reference sequence). This CDR3 is built from 12 residues. The V end was cut by 3 bases, the J end by 7 bases, with 9 bases between. In DNA, the CDR3 is TGCAGTGCTAGTAGCTATTTCGGGGAGCTGTTTTTT. It codes for CSASSYFGELFF.

The chain links TRBV5-1 to TRBJ2-5; 9 bases match TRBD2. CDR1 is SGHRS and CDR2 is YFSETQ in the germline V gene. With V trimmed by 5 bases and J by 5 bases, 7 bases remained unmatched. The CDR3 has 14 amino acids. DNA for the CDR3: TGCGCCAGCAGTCTAGCGGGGCTGGGGGAGACCCAGTACTTC. This translates into CASSLAGLGETQYF.

This clone was seen just once. The chain couples TRBV7-2 to TRBJ1-4; a weak D match, TRBD1 (6 bases). V was cut by 2 bases and J by 10 bases, with 26 bases left in between. This CDR3 has 18 residues. In germline, CDR1 is SGHTA, CDR2 FQGNSA. This chain's CDR3 is CASSLSLNRVSGQGKLFF. The CDR3 DNA reads TGTGCCAGCAGCTTATCGCTGAACAGGGTTTCAGGTCAGGGAAAACTGTTTTTT.

The chain links TRBV4-1 to TRBJ2-1, with TRBD2 matching 14 bases. From germline, CDR1 is MGHRA and CDR2 YSYEKL. The V and J ends lost 9 bases and 1 base, in that order; junction bases with no gene match: 5. This CDR3 is built from 16 residues. CDR3 coding DNA: TGCGCCAGTGGGACTAGCGGGGGCCTTTCCTACAATGAGCAGTTCTTC. It encodes CASGTSGGLSYNEQFF.

The chain recombines TRBV29-1 with TRBJ2-7; TRBD1 aligns across 7 bases. The germline V gene encodes CDR1 SQVTM and CDR2 ANQGSEA. V was pared by 7 bases and J by 3 bases, with 6 bases of the junction left unmatched. The CDR3 runs 12 residues. The CDR3 sequence is CSAMGQNYEQYF. The CDR3 DNA reads TGCAGCGCTATGGGACAGAACTACGAGCAGTACTTC.

The chain is built from TRBV6-5 and TRBJ1-5; 7 positions match TRBD1. The length of the CDR3 is 15 residues. Germline-derived CDR1 and CDR2 are MNHEY and SVGAGI. With V trimmed by 5 bases and J by 1 base, 5 bases remained unmatched. CDR3 sequence reads: CASSMTGYSNQPQHF. The DNA of the CDR3 is TGTGCCAGCAGTATGACAGGGTACAGCAATCAGCCCCAGCATTTT.

The CDR3 spells CASSNPGRGEAFF. For the CDR3, the DNA is TGTGCCAGTAGTAACCCAGGGCGGGGTGAAGCTTTCTTT. The V call is TRBV19, the J call TRBJ1-1, with D maybe TRBD1 (5 bases). Between the trimmed V and J ends, which lost 4 bases and 7 bases, there was a span of 13 bases. The germline V gene encodes CDR1 LNHDA and CDR2 SQIVND (reference sequence). This CDR3 is built from 13 residues.

This clone was seen just once. The chain recombines TRBV6-5 with TRBJ1-5, with no clear D. V was trimmed by 6 bases and J by 4 bases, leaving 13 bases between them. CDR1 and CDR2 from the germline V gene are MNHEY and SVGAGI. The CDR3 covers 14 residues. CDR3 protein: CASSSRTVNQPQHF. The CDR3 DNA sequence: TGTGCCAGCAGCTCTCGGACTGTGAATCAGCCCCAGCATTTT.

The J gene is TRBJ2-5, the V gene TRBV10-3; unclear D gene. The germline gives CDR1 ENHRY, CDR2 SYGVKD. V dropped 6 bases and J dropped 5 bases, with 13 bases sitting between them. The CDR3 is made up of 13 amino acids. The CDR3 DNA follows: TGTGCCATCAGCGCTACAGAAATGGAGACCCAGTACTTC. This translates into CAISATEMETQYF.

The J gene is TRBJ1-4, the V gene TRBV3-1 (or the pseudogene TRBV3-2); D is ambiguous. Trimming cost V 2 bases and J 8 bases, with 9 bases left between them. Germline V lookup: CDR1 LGHDT, CDR2 YNNKEL (reference sequence). The CDR3 length is 13 residues. DNA of the CDR3: TGTGCCAGCAGCCAAATGGGCGGGGAAAAACTGTTTTTT. Its translation: CASSQMGGEKLFF.

This clone has only a few counts. The same CDR3 can be traced to other DNA sequences in this sample. The chain employs TRBV4-2 and TRBJ1-1; D is perhaps TRBD1 (5 bases). CDR3 length equals 14 residues. Deletions cut 0 bases from V and 2 bases from J, with 7 bases between. Germline assignment: CDR1 LGHNA and CDR2 YNFKEQ. The CDR3 here is CASSQEGGNTEAFF. Here the CDR3 DNA reads TGTGCCAGCAGCCAAGAGGGGGGAAACACTGAAGCTTTCTTT.

The CDR3 DNA reads as TGTGCCAGCAGCCCCTTCGGGACAGGGGGTGGGGCTAATGAAAAACTGTTTTTT. This encodes CASSPFGTGGGANEKLFF. The chain carries TRBV27 and TRBJ1-4, with 11 bases matching TRBD1. The CDR3 is made up of 18 amino acids. The germline V gene has CDR1 MNHEY and CDR2 SMNVEV (reference sequence). Trimming took 6 bases from V and 3 from J; bases not matched to a gene: 12.

The chain links TRBV11-2 to TRBJ2-1; possible D gene TRBD2, 6 bases. Germline lookup yields CDR1 SGHAT and CDR2 FQNNGV. The CDR3 contains 15 residues. Trimming removed 1 base from V and 4 bases from J, with 11 bases in between. The CDR3 is CASSLVAGPYNEQFF. In DNA, the CDR3 is TGTGCCAGCAGCTTAGTGGCGGGGCCTTACAATGAGCAGTTCTTC.

The rearrangement links TRBV6-1 to TRBJ2-7; D perhaps matches TRBD1 (6 bases). CDR1 is MNHNS, CDR2 SASEGT, per germline. Trimming stripped 4 bases from V and 3 bases from J, with 22 bases between. This CDR3 region has 17 residues. The CDR3 is CASSGILGQTVSYEQYF. CDR3 nucleotides: TGTGCCAGCAGTGGGATACTAGGACAGACTGTTAGCTACGAGCAGTACTTC.

The chain recombines TRBV19 with TRBJ2-7, with 8 bases identical to TRBD1. The germline gives CDR1 LNHDA, CDR2 SQIVND (reference sequence). The trim removed 6 bases at V and 4 bases at J, leaving 11 bases unmatched. The CDR3 loop spans 15 amino acids. The CDR3: CASSQDGQGRYEQYF. The DNA of the CDR3 is TGTGCCAGTAGCCAAGATGGACAGGGTCGGTACGAGCAGTACTTC.

The V and J genes are TRBV19 and TRBJ2-7, with 9 positions matching TRBD1. The CDR3 sequence is 11 residues long. CDR1 is LNHDA, CDR2 SQIVND, per germline (reference sequence). With V trimmed by 8 bases and J by 5 bases, 1 base remained unmatched. DNA for the CDR3: TGTGCCAGTCGACAGGGGGACGAGCAGTACTTC. This encodes CASRQGDEQYF.